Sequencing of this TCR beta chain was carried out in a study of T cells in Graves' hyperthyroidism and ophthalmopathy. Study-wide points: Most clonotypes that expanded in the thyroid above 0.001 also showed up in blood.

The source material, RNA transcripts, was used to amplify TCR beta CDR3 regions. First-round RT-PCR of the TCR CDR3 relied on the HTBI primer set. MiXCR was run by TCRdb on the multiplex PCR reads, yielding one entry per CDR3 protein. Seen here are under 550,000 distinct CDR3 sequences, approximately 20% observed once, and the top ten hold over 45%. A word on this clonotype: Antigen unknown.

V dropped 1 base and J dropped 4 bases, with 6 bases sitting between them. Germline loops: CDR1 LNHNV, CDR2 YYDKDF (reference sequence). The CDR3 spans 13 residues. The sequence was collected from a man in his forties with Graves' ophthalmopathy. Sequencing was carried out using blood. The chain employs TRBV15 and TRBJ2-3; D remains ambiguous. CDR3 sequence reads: CATSRVSADTQYF. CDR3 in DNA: TGTGCCACCAGCAGAGTCTCGGCAGATACGCAGTATTTT. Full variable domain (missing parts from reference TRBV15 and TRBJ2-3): DAMVIQNPRYQVTQFGKPVTLSCSQTLNHNVMYWYQQKSSQAPKLLFHYYDKDFNNEADTPDNFQSRRPNTSFCFLDIRSPGLGDTAMYLCATSRVSADTQYFGPGTRLTVL.